One sample yielded the 14 T cell receptor beta chains listed below, sequenced in a study of CD8+ T cells in alopecia areata. Sequencing used cDNA as its template, made by extracting RNA and reverse transcribing it. Generated by immunoSEQ multiplex PCR, the TCRdb table keeps only in-frame clones and is missing some. The sample comprises around 65,000 clones, about half of which are singletons, and about 15% rests with the top ten. Here the sequenced sample was CD8+ T cells sorted from blood, taken at week 0. These receptors all come from a human donor with alopecia areata.

This clone is classed as medium-sized. The V call is TRBV29-1, the J call TRBJ1-1, with TRBD1 matching over 8 bases. This CDR3 has 13 residues. Germline V gene data show CDR1 as SQVTM and CDR2 as ANQGSEA. Trimming removed 3 bases from V and 4 bases from J; junction bases left unmatched: 4. CDR3 sequence (DNA): TGCAGCGTTGAGGGGGACAGGTTCACTGAAGCTTTCTTT. Protein: CSVEGDRFTEAFF.

This clone was seen only a few times. V and J are TRBV29-1 and TRBJ2-7; D is possibly TRBD1 or TRBD2 (6 bases each). Per the germline V gene, CDR1 is SQVTM and CDR2 is ANQGSEA. The CDR3 runs to 14 residues. Trimming left V 6 bases short and J 4 bases short, with 19 bases between. For the CDR3, the DNA is TGCAGCGTGAAAGGAGGGGAAAGGGGGTACGAGCAGTACTTC. Its translation: CSVKGGERGYEQYF.

V and J are TRBV20-1 and TRBJ2-7; D is undetermined. CDR1 DFQATT and CDR2 SNEGSKA come from the germline V gene (reference sequence). The CDR3 totals 10 residues. The V end was cut by 7 bases, the J end by 1 base, with 5 bases between. The CDR3 sequence is CSGFSYEQYF. CDR3 DNA: TGCAGTGGGTTTTCCTACGAGCAGTACTTC.

A few counts support this clone. V usage is TRBV4-1 and J usage is TRBJ2-7; D is perhaps TRBD2 (5 bases). In germline, CDR1 is MGHRA, CDR2 YSYEKL. The CDR3 extends over 16 amino acids. Trimming left V 4 bases short and J 3 bases short, with 19 bases between. The CDR3 loop reads CASSPPLSTDYYEQYF. The CDR3 DNA reads as TGCGCCAGCAGCCCGCCCTTATCTACTGACTACTACGAGCAGTACTTC.

The rearrangement links TRBV4-2 to TRBJ2-5, with D perhaps matching TRBD2 (6 bases). V gave up 0 bases and J gave up 3 bases, with 11 bases separating them. Germline V gives CDR1 LGHNA, CDR2 YNFKEQ. The CDR3 spans 15 residues. CDR3 sequence (DNA): TGTGCCAGCAGCCAAGATAGCGGTTATAAAGAGACCCAGTACTTC. This gives the protein CASSQDSGYKETQYF.

V is TRBV29-1 and J is TRBJ2-7; TRBD2 matches at 11 bases. V was pared by 3 bases and J by 4 bases, with 2 bases of the junction left unmatched. The CDR3 is 13 residues long. Germline loops: CDR1 SQVTM, CDR2 ANQGSEA. The CDR3 loop is CSVDLAGGYEQYF. DNA for the CDR3: TGCAGCGTTGACCTAGCGGGAGGTTACGAGCAGTACTTC.

The rearrangement uses TRBV30 and TRBJ2-1; D possibly corresponds to TRBD2 (6 bases). The germline V gene encodes CDR1 GTSNPN and CDR2 SVGIG (reference sequence). Between the trimmed V and J ends, which lost 4 bases and 0 bases, there was a span of 10 bases. The CDR3 consists of 14 residues. The CDR3 region is CAWNGGTSYNEQFF. For the CDR3, the DNA is TGTGCCTGGAATGGCGGGACCTCCTACAATGAGCAGTTCTTC.

This clone has more than one count but fewer than ten. The rearrangement uses TRBV29-1 and TRBJ2-2; possibly TRBD1 for D (5 bases). Germline CDR1 and CDR2: SQVTM and ANQGSEA. The CDR3 consists of 13 residues. V lost 7 bases, J lost 2 bases, and 11 bases lay in between. DNA of the CDR3: TGCAGCGCTGACAGCGTAAACACCGGGGAGCTGTTTTTT. It specifies CSADSVNTGELFF.

The chain recombines TRBV9 with TRBJ2-5, with D uncertain. Germline V gene lookup returns CDR1 SGDLS and CDR2 YYNGEE. The CDR3 runs 12 residues. The ends were cut back, 3 bases at V and 5 bases at J, with 8 bases in the middle. CDR3 region: CASSAIGETQYF. As DNA, the CDR3 is TGTGCCAGCAGCGCCATTGGGGAGACCCAGTACTTC.

This clone showed up just once. The chain links TRBV9 to TRBJ2-1; 7 bases fit TRBD1. The CDR3 is 14 residues long. V lost 2 bases to trimming and J lost 7 bases; unmatched junction nucleotides: 6. CDR1 SGDLS and CDR2 YYNGEE come from the germline V gene. The CDR3 sequence is CASSVRQGGNEQFF. The CDR3 nucleotides are TGTGCCAGCAGCGTCAGACAGGGTGGGAATGAGCAGTTCTTC.

This clone was detected only once. The DNA for the CDR3 is TGTGCCAGCAGTTACAAGGGGAGGACTGAAGCTTTCTTT. Protein product: CASSYKGRTEAFF. The chain is built from TRBV6-5 and TRBJ1-1, with D perhaps TRBD1 (5 bases). CDR1 and CDR2 from the germline V gene are MNHEY and SVGAGI. This CDR3 is 13 amino acids long. V dropped 2 bases and J dropped 5 bases, with 9 bases sitting between them.

The V gene is TRBV7-8, the J gene TRBJ2-2, with no clear D. V lost 1 base and J 8 bases, leaving 11 bases between the germline ends. The CDR3 spans 14 residues. The germline V gene has CDR1 SGHVS and CDR2 FQNEAQ. The CDR3 protein is CASSLVSPRGELFF. The CDR3 region has the DNA TGTGCCAGCAGCTTAGTTTCTCCCCGGGGGGAGCTGTTTTTT.

The chain combines TRBV29-1 with TRBJ2-1; 9 positions agree with TRBD2. This CDR3 is 12 amino acids long. With 4 bases clipped from V and 14 bases from J, the junction kept 9 bases outside the gene matches. Germline values: CDR1 SQVTM, CDR2 ANQGSEA. CDR3: CSVVGISGSEFF. DNA for the CDR3: TGCAGCGTTGTGGGAATTAGCGGGAGTGAGTTCTTC.

This clone showed up just a few times. The genes are TRBV11-2 and TRBJ2-1, with D tentatively TRBD2 (6 bases). This CDR3 comprises 11 residues. Trimming stripped 3 bases from V and 10 bases from J, with 7 bases between. Germline-derived CDR1 and CDR2 are SGHAT and FQNNGV. The CDR3 spells CASSFGGEQFF. CDR3 bases: TGTGCCAGCAGCTTTGGGGGGGAGCAGTTCTTC.